These 13 T cell receptor beta chains came from one sample sequenced in a study of CD8 T cells in ankylosing spondylitis. Each CDR3 protein is one row after TCRdb ran MiXCR on the 5' RACE reads. The data contain approximately 150,000 distinct CDR3 sequences, 8.5% to 10% of them singletons. Input material: blood, either unsorted or a sorted T cell fraction (not recorded which). These receptor sequences come from a female donor with ankylosing spondylitis or in good health (not recorded which).

The chain links TRBV27 to TRBJ2-7; D perhaps matches TRBD1 (6 bases). The CDR3 length is 14 residues. From germline, CDR1 is MNHEY and CDR2 SMNVEV (reference sequence). V was clipped by 6 bases and J by 3 bases, with 15 bases between them. The CDR3 region has the DNA TGTGCCAGCAGCCTTGACGGACAGCACTACGAGCAGTACTTC. Its protein product is CASSLDGQHYEQYF.

The V gene is TRBV10-2, the J gene TRBJ2-3; 8 bases are shared with TRBD2. The CDR3 length is 14 residues. With V trimmed by 4 bases and J by 6 bases, 6 bases remained unmatched. Germline CDR1 and CDR2: WSHSY and SAAADI. The CDR3 bases are TGCGCCAGCAGTGGGACTAGCTGGCGTGATACGCAGTATTTT. As protein: CASSGTSWRDTQYF.

This chain links TRBV4-1 with TRBJ1-4, with D tentatively TRBD1 (5 bases). The germline V gene has CDR1 MGHRA and CDR2 YSYEKL. The V and J ends lost 0 bases and 11 bases respectively, with 16 bases between them. This CDR3 is built from 15 residues. In nucleotides, the CDR3 is TGCGCCAGCAGCCAAGATGGGACGGGACTGGGGAAACTGTTTTTT. Its translation: CASSQDGTGLGKLFF.

This chain links TRBV5-6 with TRBJ2-1, with D maybe TRBD2 (5 bases). Trimming shortened V by 2 bases and J by 7 bases, and 16 bases separated the two germline ends. Germline-derived CDR1 and CDR2 are SGHDT and YYEEEE. This CDR3 region has 15 residues. The CDR3 is CASSLLARDGNEQFF. CDR3 nucleotide sequence: TGTGCCAGCAGCTTATTAGCGAGAGACGGTAATGAGCAGTTCTTC. Supplemented by reference TRBV5-6 and TRBJ2-1, the full variable domain reads DAGVTQSPTHLIKTRGQQVTLRCSPKSGHDTVSWYQQALGQGPQFIFQYYEEEERQRGNFPDRFSGHQFPNYSSELNVNALLLGDSALYLCASSLLARDGNEQFFGPGTRLTVL.

J is TRBJ1-1 and V is TRBV14; D is undetermined. The CDR3 is made up of 17 amino acids. From germline, CDR1 is SGHDN and CDR2 FVKESK. Deletions cut 2 bases from V and 0 bases from J, with 16 bases between. CDR3 sequence (DNA): TGTGCCAGCAGCCAAAAGTCGGCCCTTCTAATGAACACTGAAGCTTTCTTT. Translation gives CASSQKSALLMNTEAFF.

This clonotype was detected a few times. The chain links TRBV6-5 to TRBJ2-1; 10 bases agree with TRBD2. This CDR3 contains 17 residues. V lost 2 bases to trimming and J lost 0 bases; unmatched junction nucleotides: 4. Per germline, CDR1 MNHEY and CDR2 SVGAGI. Here the CDR3 reads CASSYAASGSSYNEQFF. The DNA for the CDR3 is TGTGCCAGCAGTTACGCGGCTAGCGGGAGCTCCTACAATGAGCAGTTCTTC.

This clonotype was counted only a few times. V is TRBV9 and J is TRBJ2-1; 7 bases are a match to TRBD2. Germline CDR1 and CDR2: SGDLS and YYNGEE. The CDR3 length is 16 residues. V lost 4 bases to trimming and J lost 6 bases; unmatched junction nucleotides: 13. CDR3 loop: CASSPSWLAAINEQFF. The CDR3 DNA sequence: TGTGCCAGCAGCCCTAGCTGGCTAGCGGCCATCAATGAGCAGTTCTTC.

The chain employs TRBV4-1 and TRBJ2-1; TRBD2 might be the D (5 bases). The CDR3 totals 19 residues. Trimming shortened V by 0 bases and J by 8 bases, and 26 bases separated the two germline ends. Per germline, CDR1 MGHRA and CDR2 YSYEKL. The CDR3 sequence is CASSQEWSREPLAGDEQFF. The DNA for the CDR3 is TGCGCCAGCAGCCAAGAGTGGTCTAGGGAACCTCTGGCCGGGGATGAGCAGTTCTTC.

The chain joins TRBV27 to TRBJ2-7, with 10 bases identical to TRBD2. V gave up 1 base and J gave up 6 bases; unmatched junction bases: 6. Germline lookup yields CDR1 MNHEY and CDR2 SMNVEV (reference sequence). The CDR3 is 15 amino acids. The CDR3 here is CASSLFASGSSEQYF. The CDR3 nucleotides are TGTGCCAGCAGTTTATTTGCTAGCGGGAGTTCCGAGCAGTACTTC.

The chain combines TRBV27 with TRBJ1-2, with D unclear. The CDR3 is 13 residues long. V was pared by 3 bases and J by 4 bases, with 9 bases between. Germline CDR1 and CDR2: MNHEY and SMNVEV (reference sequence). This CDR3 reads CASSFGEGYGYTF. The CDR3, as DNA: TGTGCCAGCAGTTTTGGGGAGGGCTATGGCTACACCTTC.

The rearrangement uses TRBV6-2 or TRBV6-3 and TRBJ2-7; tentative D call: TRBD1 (6 bases). Germline assignment: CDR1 MNHEY and CDR2 SVGEGT. The CDR3 has 13 amino acids. The V gene lost 6 bases and the J gene lost 2 bases, with 11 bases spanning the gap. In DNA form, the CDR3 reads TGTGCCAGCAGAGACAGGTACACCTACGAGCAGTACTTC. Its protein is CASRDRYTYEQYF.

This clonotype was recorded a few times. The chain links TRBV5-5 to TRBJ2-7, with 7 bases that match TRBD2. Per the germline V gene, CDR1 is SGHKS and CDR2 is YYEKEE (reference sequence). Trimming at V came to 1 base and at J to 2 bases, leaving 6 bases not matched to a gene. This CDR3 region has 15 residues. In DNA form, the CDR3 reads TGTGCCAGCAGCTTGTCCGGGAGGCCCCCCTACGAGCAGTACTTC. Amino acid sequence: CASSLSGRPPYEQYF.

This clonotype was seen only a few times. The rearrangement links TRBV2 to TRBJ2-1, with TRBD2 matching 11 bases. The CDR3 runs 14 residues. Germline lookup yields CDR1 SNHLY and CDR2 FYNNEI. Trimming cost V 8 bases and J 8 bases; bases outside gene matches: 8. The CDR3: CASGRLAGLDEQFF. As DNA, the CDR3 is TGTGCCAGCGGAAGACTAGCGGGATTGGATGAGCAGTTCTTC.